The clone carrying this TCR beta chain was observed a handful of times. Its specificity is unknown. The length of the CDR3 is 14 residues. Between the trimmed V and J ends, which lost 4 bases and 4 bases, there was a span of 14 bases. Germline CDR1 reads SQVTM; CDR2 reads ANQGSEA. The sample is drawn from a study of response to subunit inactivated influenza vaccine. Whole-study findings and limits: Few additional T cells are recruited per seasonal influenza vaccination, authors suggested.

One entry per CDR3 protein results from TCRdb running MiXCR on the RT-PCR reads. The sample consists of about 610,000 distinct CDR3 sequences, 14% of them appearing once. This sequence was found in a man aged 50 or older who received an inactivated influenza vaccine. This specimen was PBMCs from blood, taken about 13 days after vaccination. The V call is TRBV29-1, the J call TRBJ2-1, with D uncertain. CDR3 region: CSVALTGAYNEQFF. The DNA of the CDR3 is TGCAGCGTTGCGTTGACGGGCGCTTACAATGAGCAGTTCTTC.